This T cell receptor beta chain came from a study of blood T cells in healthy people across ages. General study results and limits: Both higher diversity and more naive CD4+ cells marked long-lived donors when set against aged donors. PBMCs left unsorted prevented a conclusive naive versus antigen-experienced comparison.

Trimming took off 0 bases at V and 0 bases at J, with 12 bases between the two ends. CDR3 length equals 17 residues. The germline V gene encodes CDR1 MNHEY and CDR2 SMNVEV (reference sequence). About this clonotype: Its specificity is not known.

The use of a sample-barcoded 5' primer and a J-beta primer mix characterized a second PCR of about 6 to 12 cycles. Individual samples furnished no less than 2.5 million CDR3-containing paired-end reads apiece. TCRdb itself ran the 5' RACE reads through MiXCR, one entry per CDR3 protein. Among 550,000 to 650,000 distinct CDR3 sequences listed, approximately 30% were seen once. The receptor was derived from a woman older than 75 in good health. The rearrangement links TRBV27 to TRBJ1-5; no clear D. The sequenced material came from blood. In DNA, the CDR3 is TGTGCCAGCAGTTTATCGGACTTGGGGTATAGCAATCAGCCCCAGCATTTT. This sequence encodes CASSLSDLGYSNQPQHF.